Each of the 7 T cell receptor beta chains below was sequenced from the same sample in a study of beta chain features in type 1 diabetes. Regarding the study as a whole: For Type 1 diabetes patients, all four CD4+ subsets carried TCRB CDR3s that were moderately but significantly shorter.

These receptors' antigens are unknown. Sequencing targeted expressed TCRB transcripts, as all isolated RNA had been reverse transcribed. Measured with immunoSEQ multiplex PCR; TCRdb has only the in-frame clones, and not every one. The sample lists about 650,000 clones; around 12% were seen once. Sequenced sample: naive CD4+ T cells from blood. The origin of the receptors is a man aged 30 to 45 with type 1 diabetes.

This clone was detected only a few times. The V gene is TRBV9, the J gene TRBJ2-1; TRBD1 matches 8 bases. With 3 bases clipped from V and 5 bases from J, the junction kept 4 bases outside the gene matches. The CDR3 contains 14 residues. Per the germline V gene, CDR1 is SGDLS and CDR2 is YYNGEE. The CDR3 protein is CASSGGQGHNEQFF. In DNA form, the CDR3 reads TGTGCCAGCAGCGGTGGACAGGGACACAATGAGCAGTTCTTC.

The chain links TRBV30 to TRBJ2-2; D uncertain. V was clipped by 3 bases and J by 6 bases, with 5 bases between them. The CDR3 has 11 amino acids. CDR1 GTSNPN and CDR2 SVGIG come from the germline V gene (reference sequence). Here the CDR3 DNA reads TGTGCCTGGAGATACGCCGGGGAGCTGTTTTTT. This sequence encodes CAWRYAGELFF.

This chain connects TRBV30 to TRBJ2-7, with TRBD1 matching 8 bases. Germline-derived CDR1 and CDR2 are GTSNPN and SVGIG (reference sequence). The CDR3 sequence is 16 residues long. The ends lost 2 bases at V and 2 bases at J; junction bases unmatched: 11. For the CDR3, the DNA is TGTGCCTGGAGTCCCTCCCGGACAGGGACCCCCTACGAGCAGTACTTC. This sequence encodes CAWSPSRTGTPYEQYF.

With respect to this clone: The sample has other DNA sequences that encode this CDR3 too. The gene calls are TRBV9 and TRBJ2-5; the match to TRBD2 covers 7 bases. Germline CDR1 reads SGDLS; CDR2 reads YYNGEE. V shed 0 bases, J shed 2 bases, and the junction held 4 bases outside the gene matches. CDR3 size: 15 residues. The CDR3: CASSVVAGPQETQYF. CDR3 bases: TGTGCCAGCAGCGTAGTAGCGGGTCCGCAAGAGACCCAGTACTTC.

V gene TRBV2 combines with J gene TRBJ1-2, with 7 bases fitting TRBD1. Trimming removed 4 bases from V and 4 bases from J; junction bases left unmatched: 6. The CDR3 length is 14 residues. Germline lookup yields CDR1 SNHLY and CDR2 FYNNEI. The CDR3 coding sequence is TGTGCCAGCAGTGGACAGGGAGGGAGCTATGGCTACACCTTC. It codes for CASSGQGGSYGYTF.

The chain is built from TRBV11-2 and TRBJ2-2; possibly TRBD2 for D (5 bases). The V gene lost 4 bases and the J gene lost 7 bases, with 7 bases spanning the gap. Germline CDR1 reads SGHAT; CDR2 reads FQNNGV. The CDR3 sequence is 12 residues long. CDR3: CASSSGFGELFF. The CDR3 DNA follows: TGTGCCAGCAGCTCGGGGTTCGGGGAGCTGTTTTTT.

The chain carries TRBV7-3 and TRBJ2-6; tentatively, D is TRBD1 or TRBD2 (5 bases each). Trimming stripped 5 bases from V and 2 bases from J, with 13 bases between. Germline loops: CDR1 SGHTA, CDR2 FQGTGA. CDR3 length: 16 amino acids. The CDR3 sequence is CASSPHGTPGANVLTF. CDR3 DNA: TGTGCCAGCAGCCCTCACGGGACGCCTGGGGCCAACGTCCTGACTTTC.